These 20 T cell receptor beta chains originate from one sample sequenced in a study of shared clonotypes between healthy human individuals. As defined, naive CD8 cells were CD45RO-negative and positively selected for CCR7, with terminally differentiated effector memory CD45RA+ cells excluded. Data came from immunoSEQ multiplex PCR; TCRdb stores just in-frame clones and leaves some out. The table lists some 2,000,000 clones, approximately 94% of them singletons. Material for sequencing was naive CD8+ T cells sorted from blood. The receptor set was obtained from a young man in good health.

The rearrangement uses TRBV5-1 and TRBJ2-7; D is possibly TRBD2 (5 bases). The V gene's germline CDR1 is SGHRS and CDR2 YFSETQ. V was pared by 4 bases and J by 0 bases, with 17 bases between. This CDR3 is 16 amino acids long. Written as DNA, the CDR3 is TGCGCCAGCAGCACACGGACTGGCCCCCTCTCCTACGAGCAGTACTTC. It specifies CASSTRTGPLSYEQYF.

The chain links TRBV4-1 to TRBJ2-5, with D tentatively TRBD2 (6 bases). Deletions cut 4 bases from V and 2 bases from J, with 17 bases between. CDR3 size: 16 residues. Germline CDR1 is MGHRA and CDR2 is YSYEKL. CDR3 DNA: TGCGCCAGCAGCCGGGACCGGGGGTCGGGTCAAGAGACCCAGTACTTC. Translation: CASSRDRGSGQETQYF.

This clone came up a few times. J is TRBJ2-7 and V is TRBV5-1; D is unclear. Per the germline V gene, CDR1 is SGHRS and CDR2 is YFSETQ. The CDR3 length is 13 residues. V lost 0 bases to trimming and J lost 5 bases, with 9 bases between them. The CDR3 DNA is TGCGCCAGCAGCTTGGTTGCAGGCCACGAGCAGTACTTC. Amino acids: CASSLVAGHEQYF.

J is TRBJ2-7 and V is TRBV6-5; D is perhaps TRBD1 or TRBD2 (5 bases each). The V end was cut by 0 bases, the J end by 7 bases, with 19 bases between. CDR3 length: 16 amino acids. From germline, CDR1 is MNHEY and CDR2 SVGAGI. CDR3 in amino acids: CASSYSVGETFKEQYF. The CDR3 DNA is TGTGCCAGCAGTTACTCGGTGGGGGAGACCTTTAAGGAGCAGTACTTC.

The V and J genes are TRBV5-1 and TRBJ1-2; 10 bases align to TRBD1. Germline V gene data show CDR1 as SGHRS and CDR2 as YFSETQ. There are 16 residues in the CDR3. With V trimmed by 2 bases and J by 5 bases, 9 bases remained unmatched. CDR3 sequence: CASSFPGQGLGYGYTF. CDR3 in DNA: TGCGCCAGCAGCTTCCCGGGACAGGGGTTGGGATATGGCTACACCTTC.

The V call is TRBV19, the J call TRBJ2-7; D gene unclear. CDR1 and CDR2 (germline): LNHDA, SQIVND (reference sequence). The CDR3 sequence is 16 residues long. V was pared by 3 bases and J by 6 bases, with 21 bases between. In DNA, the CDR3 is TGTGCCAGTAGTATCAACGGCGATAGTCCCTCGGTCGAGCAGTACTTC. Translated, it gives CASSINGDSPSVEQYF.

This chain connects TRBV9 to TRBJ2-7, with TRBD2 matching 9 bases. The CDR3 has 16 residues. Trimming removed 0 bases from V and 2 bases from J; junction bases left unmatched: 6. The germline V gene encodes CDR1 SGDLS and CDR2 YYNGEE. CDR3 residues: CASSVGASGATYEQYF. The CDR3 DNA sequence: TGTGCCAGCAGCGTAGGCGCTAGCGGGGCAACCTACGAGCAGTACTTC.

The rearrangement joins TRBV28 to TRBJ2-3; D unresolved. The germline CDR1 and CDR2 sequences are MDHEN and SYDVKM. Trimming stripped 6 bases from V and 0 bases from J, with 10 bases between. The CDR3 totals 14 residues. CDR3 region: CASRGFSSTDTQYF. The DNA for the CDR3 is TGTGCCAGCAGGGGTTTTTCTAGCACAGATACGCAGTATTTT.

This chain links TRBV4-3 with TRBJ2-1; 8 bases agree with TRBD2. V shed 0 bases, J shed 10 bases, and the junction held 14 bases outside the gene matches. The CDR3 is 17 residues long. Germline V CDR1 and CDR2: LGHNA, YSLEER. The DNA for the CDR3 is TGCGCCAGCAGCCAAGATCAAGGGGAAGCGGGAGACTGGGAGCAGTTCTTC. Protein product: CASSQDQGEAGDWEQFF.

The J gene is TRBJ2-3, the V gene TRBV12-5, with 7 positions matching TRBD2. With V trimmed by 8 bases and J by 0 bases, 5 bases remained unmatched. Germline V gene lookup returns CDR1 LGHNT and CDR2 FRNRAP. The CDR3 is made up of 14 amino acids. CDR3 sequence reads: CASSGGRSTDTQYF. CDR3 DNA: TGTGCTAGTTCGGGGGGAAGAAGCACAGATACGCAGTATTTT.

Remarks on this clone: Other nucleotide sequences from this sample produce the same CDR3. This chain joins TRBV9 and TRBJ2-1; 8 bases are a match to TRBD2. After removal of 4 bases from V and 4 bases from J, the junction contained 1 base not matched to a gene. Germline CDR1 SGDLS, CDR2 YYNGEE. CDR3 length: 13 amino acids. The CDR3 bases are TGTGCCAGCAGCACTAGCGGTTACAATGAGCAGTTCTTC. Protein sequence: CASSTSGYNEQFF. Full variable domain (remainder filled in from reference TRBV9 and TRBJ2-1): DSGVTQTPKHLITATGQRVTLRCSPRSGDLSVYWYQQSLDQGLQFLIQYYNGEERAKGNILERFSAQQFPDLHSELNLSSLELGDSALYFCASSTSGYNEQFFGPGTRLTVL.

Comment on this clone: Other DNA sequences within the sample encode an identical CDR3. J is TRBJ2-7 and V is TRBV7-9; 7 bases are a match to TRBD1. Unmatched junction bases numbered 4, after V lost 5 bases and J lost 3 bases. This CDR3 region has 13 residues. Germline V gene data show CDR1 as SEHNR and CDR2 as FQNEAQ (reference sequence). CDR3 region: CASSLTGFYEQYF. CDR3 nucleotide sequence: TGTGCCAGCAGCCTGACAGGGTTCTACGAGCAGTACTTC. Based on the CDR3 plus reference TRBV7-9 and TRBJ2-7, the full variable domain is DTGVSQNPRHKITKRGQNVTFRCDPISEHNRLYWYRQTLGQGPEFLTYFQNEAQLEKSRLLSDRFSAERPKGSFSTLEIQRTEQGDSAMYLCASSLTGFYEQYFGPGTRLTVT.

The CDR3 coding sequence is TGTGCCAGCAGTGCAAGACTAGGAGGCCTTTACGAGCAGTACTTC. This sequence encodes CASSARLGGLYEQYF. The chain recombines TRBV27 with TRBJ2-7, with D possibly matching TRBD2 (6 bases). CDR1 and CDR2 (germline): MNHEY, SMNVEV (reference sequence). V lost 5 bases to trimming and J lost 4 bases, with 18 bases between them. This CDR3 comprises 15 residues.

Notes on this clone: Distinct nucleotide sequences in the sample also encode this CDR3. The J gene is TRBJ2-7, the V gene TRBV25-1, with D perhaps matching TRBD1 (5 bases). The CDR3 length is 13 residues. Germline assignment: CDR1 MGHDK and CDR2 SYGVNS. The V gene lost 6 bases and the J gene lost 0 bases, with 9 bases spanning the gap. The CDR3 DNA follows: TGTGCCAGCAGCCTCGACAGCTCCTACGAGCAGTACTTC. Translated, it gives CASSLDSSYEQYF.

The rearrangement links TRBV27 to TRBJ2-1, with 10 bases matching TRBD2. Germline loops: CDR1 MNHEY, CDR2 SMNVEV (reference sequence). The CDR3 loop spans 18 amino acids. J was trimmed by 8 bases and V by 6 bases; bases with no gene match: 19. CDR3 coding DNA: TGTGCCAGCAGCCCTATTAAGGTACTAGCGGGGTCCCTGGATGAGCAGTTCTTC. It encodes CASSPIKVLAGSLDEQFF.

The chain joins TRBV9 to TRBJ1-1; maybe TRBD1 (5 bases). Germline CDR1 reads SGDLS; CDR2 reads YYNGEE. The CDR3 has 13 amino acids. Trimming stripped 0 bases from V and 6 bases from J, with 9 bases between. CDR3 bases: TGTGCCAGCAGCGTAGATTGGGGCGCTGAAGCTTTCTTT. It yields the protein CASSVDWGAEAFF.

V is TRBV5-5 and J is TRBJ2-7, with 7 bases that match TRBD1. Trimming cost V 3 bases and J 3 bases; bases outside gene matches: 6. Germline V gives CDR1 SGHKS, CDR2 YYEKEE (reference sequence). The CDR3 runs 14 residues. The CDR3 loop is CASSYSDRNYEQYF. The CDR3 DNA is TGTGCCAGCAGCTACTCGGACAGGAACTACGAGCAGTACTTC.

This clone was recorded once. The chain carries TRBV19 and TRBJ2-7; 10 bases match TRBD2. Trimming cost V 6 bases and J 5 bases; bases outside gene matches: 10. The CDR3 totals 15 residues. Germline CDR1 reads LNHDA; CDR2 reads SQIVND (reference sequence). The CDR3 loop reads CASSPSGSYVHEQYF. CDR3 coding DNA: TGTGCCAGTAGCCCTAGCGGGAGTTATGTCCACGAGCAGTACTTC. The full variable domain, in which reference TRBV19 and TRBJ2-7 provide the parts outside the CDR3, is DGGITQSPKYLFRKEGQNVTLSCEQNLNHDAMYWYRQDPGQGLRLIYYSQIVNDFQKGDIAEGYSVSREKKESFPLTVTSAQKNPTAFYLCASSPSGSYVHEQYFGPGTRLTVT.

This chain connects TRBV30 to TRBJ2-1; no firm D call. CDR3 length: 12 amino acids. Germline CDR1 is GTSNPN and CDR2 is SVGIG (reference sequence). The V end was cut by 1 base, the J end by 5 bases, with 6 bases between. The DNA for the CDR3 is TGTGCCTGGAGTGGGGTCAACAATGAGCAGTTCTTC. It yields the protein CAWSGVNNEQFF.

The DNA of the CDR3 is TGTGCCTGGAGTTTGGGAGGGAATCAGCCCCAGCATTTT. The encoded protein is CAWSLGGNQPQHF. The rearrangement uses TRBV30 and TRBJ1-5; D gene uncertain. Germline assignment: CDR1 GTSNPN and CDR2 SVGIG (reference sequence). Trimming left V 2 bases short and J 4 bases short, with 9 bases between. This CDR3 region has 13 residues.